This T cell receptor beta chain was found in a study of STAT5B mutations in CD4+ large granular lymphocyte leukemia. The CDR3 spans 15 residues. V shed 7 bases and J 4 bases; nucleotides not matched to a gene: 11. CDR1 is MDHEN, CDR2 SYDVKM, per germline. Study-wide points: Main leukemic clonotypes were patient-specific, but roughly 25% appeared at low frequency elsewhere. The CD4+ versus CD8+ T-LGLL clonality difference may reflect limited sample size. CD4-sorted patient repertoires seemed more clonal than healthy CD4+ repertoires.

The survey-level immunoSEQ assay was used. Produced via immunoSEQ multiplex PCR; TCRdb's table is partial and in-frame only. The repertoire includes some 30,000 clones, approximately 80% of them detected once, and about 4.6% sits in the top ten. Concerning this clone itself: Its antigen is as yet unknown.

The gene calls are TRBV28 and TRBJ1-1, with TRBD1 matching 8 bases. The sequence derives from a human donor in good health. The sequencing sample was made of CD4+ T cells from blood buffy coats. The CDR3 loop reads CASNSRGQELTEAFF. In DNA, the CDR3 is TGTGCCAGCAACTCTCGGGGACAGGAACTCACTGAAGCTTTCTTT.